The 25 T cell receptor beta chains below come from one sample, sequenced in a study of T-cell reconstitution after alpha-beta-depleted transplantation in children. Construction of the TCRbeta library involved unique molecular identifiers. Each CDR3 protein is one row after TCRdb ran MiXCR on the PCR reads. The sample lists about 610,000 distinct CDR3 sequences, 10% occurring once. The sequencing used PBMCs from the stem cell graft donor, collected from the stem cell graft. All receptors derive from a human donor who donated a stem cell graft to a child with acute myeloid leukemia.

This clonotype was found many times. This chain links TRBV4-3 with TRBJ2-7; D remains unclear. The V end was cut by 0 bases, the J end by 6 bases, with 18 bases between. Germline CDR1 LGHNA, CDR2 YSLEER. CDR3 size: 16 residues. This CDR3 reads CASSQEPGALSGEQYF. The CDR3 DNA reads as TGCGCCAGCAGCCAAGAACCAGGAGCCCTAAGTGGCGAGCAGTACTTC.

V gene TRBV30 combines with J gene TRBJ1-1, with TRBD1 matching over 7 bases. Trimming took 0 bases from V and 11 from J; bases not matched to a gene: 9. The V gene's germline CDR1 is GTSNPN and CDR2 SVGIG (reference sequence). CDR3 length: 13 amino acids. The CDR3 region is CAWSVQGRLGAFF. CDR3 nucleotide sequence: TGTGCCTGGAGTGTACAGGGGCGATTGGGGGCTTTCTTT.

This clonotype occurred a few times. The chain recombines TRBV5-1 with TRBJ2-5; D perhaps matches TRBD2 (6 bases). The CDR3 is 16 residues long. Deletions cut 4 bases from V and 5 bases from J, with 21 bases between. Germline V gene data show CDR1 as SGHRS and CDR2 as YFSETQ. The CDR3 coding sequence is TGCGCCAGCAGCATCCTGGCTGTGGAGGCGGGGGAGACCCAGTACTTC. Translating gives CASSILAVEAGETQYF.

The chain recombines TRBV27 with TRBJ2-5; D possibly corresponds to TRBD1 (6 bases). The CDR3 sequence is 14 residues long. CDR1 and CDR2 (germline): MNHEY, SMNVEV (reference sequence). V shed 4 bases and J shed 6 bases, with 15 bases lying between them. Written as DNA, the CDR3 is TGTGCCAGCAGTTGGACGACAGGAATAAAGACCCAGTACTTC. Translation gives CASSWTTGIKTQYF.

This clonotype was seen repeatedly, ten times or more. This CDR3 reads CASSSFVALSYNEQFF. CDR3 bases: TGTGCCAGCAGCTCTTTTGTAGCTCTCTCCTACAATGAGCAGTTCTTC. The chain has TRBV28 and TRBJ2-1; the D is unclear. This CDR3 spans 16 amino acids. V lost 6 bases and J lost 0, with 15 bases in between. Germline CDR1 MDHEN, CDR2 SYDVKM.

This clonotype was counted a few times. The chain employs TRBV7-2 and TRBJ2-1, with D unresolved. This CDR3 is 15 amino acids long. In germline, CDR1 is SGHTA, CDR2 FQGNSA. Trimming stripped 5 bases from V and 4 bases from J, with 15 bases between. DNA for the CDR3: TGTGCCAGCAGCCACACCACCCCAGGTTACAATGAGCAGTTCTTC. Encoded protein: CASSHTTPGYNEQFF.

There are many counts of this clonotype. V is TRBV28 and J is TRBJ2-7; perhaps TRBD2 as D (5 bases). The length of the CDR3 is 15 residues. Between the trimmed V and J ends, which lost 4 bases and 6 bases, there was a span of 19 bases. CDR1 and CDR2 (germline): MDHEN, SYDVKM. The chain's CDR3 is CASSSLRGAPFEQYF. The DNA for the CDR3 is TGTGCCAGCAGTTCCCTACGGGGAGCACCCTTCGAGCAGTACTTC. Combining the CDR3 with reference TRBV28 and TRBJ2-7 gives the whole variable domain DVKVTQSSRYLVKRTGEKVFLECVQDMDHENMFWYRQDPGLGLRLIYFSYDVKMKEKGDIPEGYSVSREKKERFSLILESASTNQTSMYLCASSSLRGAPFEQYFGPGTRLTVT.

This clonotype was found many times. The rearrangement uses TRBV6-6 and TRBJ2-5; D not resolved. The V gene lost 2 bases and the J gene lost 5 bases, with 9 bases spanning the gap. The CDR3 is 13 residues long. CDR1 is MNHNY, CDR2 SVGAGI, per germline (reference sequence). The CDR3: CASSYADLETQYF. CDR3 bases: TGTGCCAGCAGTTACGCCGACTTGGAGACCCAGTACTTC.

This clonotype appeared a few times. The V gene is TRBV2, the J gene TRBJ2-1; D remains ambiguous. The CDR3 totals 14 residues. CDR1 SNHLY and CDR2 FYNNEI come from the germline V gene. The V gene lost 4 bases and the J gene lost 0 bases, with 7 bases spanning the gap. The CDR3 region has the DNA TGTGCCAGCAGTGGGCCTCCCTCCTACAATGAGCAGTTCTTC. It yields the protein CASSGPPSYNEQFF.

This rearrangement joins TRBV7-3 to TRBJ2-6; the match to TRBD2 covers 8 bases. The CDR3 runs 17 residues. V shed 8 bases, J shed 4 bases, and the junction held 13 bases outside the gene matches. Germline V gene sequence: CDR1 SGHTA, CDR2 FQGTGA. The chain's CDR3 is CASGRSGTSSGANVLTF. DNA of the CDR3: TGTGCCAGCGGACGTAGCGGGACCTCATCCGGGGCCAACGTCCTGACTTTC. Looking up the rest from reference TRBV7-3 and TRBJ2-6 gives the full variable domain: GAGVSQTPSNKVTEKGKYVELRCDPISGHTALYWYRQSLGQGPEFLIYFQGTGAADDSGLPNDRFFAVRPEGSVSTLKIQRTERGDSAVYLCASGRSGTSSGANVLTFGAGSRLTVL.

Details on this clonotype: The junction departs from germline at one end; a sequencing error may be responsible. V is TRBV20-1 and J is TRBJ1-5; no firm D call. Per germline, CDR1 DFQATT and CDR2 SNEGSKA (reference sequence). This CDR3 spans 14 amino acids. The CDR3 region is CTARETNGNQPQHF. CDR3 nucleotides: TGCACTGCTAGAGAAACCAACGGGAATCAGCCCCAGCATTTT.

The genes are TRBV4-3 and TRBJ2-1, with 7 nucleotides matching TRBD2. Germline V gene data show CDR1 as LGHNA and CDR2 as YSLEER. The V gene end was trimmed by 2 bases and the J gene end by 4 bases; junction bases not matched to a gene: 8. The CDR3 covers 16 residues. CDR3 bases: TGCGCCAGCAGCCAATATACAGCGGGACCTTACAATGAGCAGTTCTTC. Protein product: CASSQYTAGPYNEQFF.

The V call is TRBV11-2, the J call TRBJ2-1; 10 bases align to TRBD2. The V segment lost 5 bases and the J segment 8 bases; nucleotides outside the gene matches: 12. Germline-derived CDR1 and CDR2 are SGHAT and FQNNGV. This CDR3 contains 16 residues. CDR3 DNA: TGTGCCAGCAGCCTTCAACTAGCGGGGTCTTTGGATGAGCAGTTCTTC. Protein: CASSLQLAGSLDEQFF.

This clonotype was detected only a few times. The chain joins TRBV25-1 to TRBJ1-2; 9 bases agree with TRBD1. V shed 5 bases, J shed 7 bases, and the junction held 8 bases outside the gene matches. This CDR3 region has 14 residues. The germline gives CDR1 MGHDK, CDR2 SYGVNS. CDR3 amino acids: CASSTLTGGGGYTF. CDR3 bases: TGTGCCAGCAGTACGTTAACAGGGGGCGGTGGCTACACCTTC.

The rearrangement uses TRBV20-1 and TRBJ2-7; 7 positions agree with TRBD2. V lost 3 bases and J lost 0; bases outside the gene matches: 8. Germline V lookup: CDR1 DFQATT, CDR2 SNEGSKA (reference sequence). The CDR3 runs to 15 residues. CDR3 in amino acids: CSASSLRDYSYEQYF. For the CDR3, the DNA is TGCAGTGCTAGTAGTTTACGGGACTACTCCTACGAGCAGTACTTC.

The table lists this clonotype with a few counts. The J gene is TRBJ2-1, the V gene TRBV27; D possibly corresponds to TRBD2 (6 bases). Germline V CDR1 and CDR2: MNHEY, SMNVEV (reference sequence). The CDR3 spans 15 residues. Trimming pared 5 bases from V and 0 bases from J, leaving 11 bases between. CDR3 amino acids: CASSPRGTSYNEQFF. The CDR3 nucleotides read TGTGCCAGCAGTCCCCGGGGGACCTCCTACAATGAGCAGTTCTTC.

The chain employs TRBV6-1 and TRBJ2-6; 8 nucleotides match TRBD1. With 7 bases clipped from V and 0 bases from J, the junction kept 11 bases outside the gene matches. Germline loops: CDR1 MNHNS, CDR2 SASEGT. The CDR3 contains 18 residues. The CDR3 is CASTIDRGPSSGANVLTF. The DNA of the CDR3 is TGTGCCAGCACTATCGACAGGGGCCCGTCCTCTGGGGCCAACGTCCTGACTTTC.

The chain couples TRBV27 to TRBJ2-1, with 9 bases fitting TRBD1. Trimming removed 6 bases from V and 7 bases from J; junction bases left unmatched: 13. Germline V gene data show CDR1 as MNHEY and CDR2 as SMNVEV (reference sequence). The CDR3 consists of 16 residues. The CDR3 is CASSGNRGRGYNEQFF. Here the CDR3 DNA reads TGTGCCAGCAGCGGTAACAGGGGGCGCGGGTATAATGAGCAGTTCTTC.

The gene calls are TRBV29-1 and TRBJ2-1, with D perhaps being TRBD1 or TRBD2 (5 bases each). Trimming stripped 3 bases from V and 8 bases from J, with 17 bases between. Germline loops: CDR1 SQVTM, CDR2 ANQGSEA. The CDR3 runs 14 residues. CDR3 DNA: TGCAGCGTTGAGGGGGACCCCCCGCTACATGAGCAGTTCTTC. Protein product: CSVEGDPPLHEQFF.

This clonotype was seen many times. The chain is built from TRBV18 and TRBJ1-1; D not certain. The ends were cut back, 6 bases at V and 2 bases at J, with 10 bases in the middle. Germline assignment: CDR1 KGHSH and CDR2 LQKENI. The CDR3 is 13 residues long. The CDR3 sequence: CASSRVRNTEAFF. The CDR3 DNA reads TGTGCCAGCTCTAGGGTCAGAAACACTGAAGCTTTCTTT.

This clonotype was counted only a few times. The genes are TRBV7-9 and TRBJ1-1; TRBD1 might be the D (5 bases). Trimming pared 5 bases from V and 1 base from J, leaving 11 bases between. This CDR3 spans 14 amino acids. Per germline, CDR1 SEHNR and CDR2 FQNEAQ (reference sequence). The CDR3 protein is CASSRGGENTEAFF. The CDR3 coding sequence is TGTGCCAGCAGCCGGGGGGGAGAGAACACTGAAGCTTTCTTT.

This clonotype was seen repeatedly, ten times or more. The V and J genes are TRBV24-1 and TRBJ2-5; D might be TRBD1 (6 bases). V was trimmed by 0 bases and J by 1 base, leaving 14 bases between them. CDR3 length equals 17 residues. Looked up from germline, CDR1 is KGHDR and CDR2 is SFDVKD. CDR3 sequence: CATSDLKKQGLQETQYF. CDR3 DNA sequence: TGTGCCACCAGTGATTTGAAGAAACAGGGCCTCCAAGAGACCCAGTACTTC.

V usage is TRBV27 and J usage is TRBJ1-5; 7 nucleotides agree with TRBD1. After removal of 6 bases from V and 0 bases from J, the junction contained 11 bases not matched to a gene. The CDR3 length is 17 residues. Germline lookup yields CDR1 MNHEY and CDR2 SMNVEV (reference sequence). CDR3 sequence (DNA): TGTGCCAGCAGCCGAACAGGGGTGGGATATAGCAATCAGCCCCAGCATTTT. Protein product: CASSRTGVGYSNQPQHF.

J is TRBJ2-3 and V is TRBV19, with TRBD1 matching 7 bases. Germline-derived CDR1 and CDR2 are LNHDA and SQIVND (reference sequence). J lost 4 bases, V lost 6 bases, and 13 bases had no gene match. The CDR3 loop spans 16 amino acids. The CDR3 spells CASSHERTGSPDTQYF. The CDR3 nucleotides read TGTGCCAGTAGCCACGAACGGACAGGCTCCCCAGATACGCAGTATTTT.

V usage is TRBV6-2 or TRBV6-3 and J usage is TRBJ2-1; maybe TRBD2 (6 bases). Trimming cost V 6 bases and J 9 bases, with 18 bases left between them. The CDR3 extends over 14 amino acids. Germline V gene lookup returns CDR1 MNHEY and CDR2 SVGEGT. DNA for the CDR3: TGTGCCAGCAGAACGGGGAGTGTGGGAGGTGAGCAGTTCTTC. This translates into CASRTGSVGGEQFF.